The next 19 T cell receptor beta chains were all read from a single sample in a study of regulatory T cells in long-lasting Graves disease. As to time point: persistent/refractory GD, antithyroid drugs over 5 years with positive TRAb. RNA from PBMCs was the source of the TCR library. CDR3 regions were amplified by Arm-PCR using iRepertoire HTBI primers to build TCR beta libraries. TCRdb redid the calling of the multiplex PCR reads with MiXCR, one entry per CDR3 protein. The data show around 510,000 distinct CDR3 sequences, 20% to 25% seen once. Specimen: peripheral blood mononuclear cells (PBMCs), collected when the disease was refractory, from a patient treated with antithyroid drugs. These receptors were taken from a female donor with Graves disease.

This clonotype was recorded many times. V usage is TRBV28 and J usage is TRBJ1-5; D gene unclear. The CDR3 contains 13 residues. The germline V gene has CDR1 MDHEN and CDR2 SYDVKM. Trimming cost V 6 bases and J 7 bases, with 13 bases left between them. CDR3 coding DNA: TGTGCCAGCAGGCCGGGGTTCTACCAGCCCCAGCATTTT. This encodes CASRPGFYQPQHF.

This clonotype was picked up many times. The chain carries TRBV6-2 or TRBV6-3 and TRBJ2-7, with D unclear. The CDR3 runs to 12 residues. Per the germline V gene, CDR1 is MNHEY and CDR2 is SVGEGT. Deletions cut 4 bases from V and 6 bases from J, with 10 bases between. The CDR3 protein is CASSSSPSEQYF. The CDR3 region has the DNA TGTGCCAGCAGTTCCTCCCCAAGCGAGCAGTACTTC.

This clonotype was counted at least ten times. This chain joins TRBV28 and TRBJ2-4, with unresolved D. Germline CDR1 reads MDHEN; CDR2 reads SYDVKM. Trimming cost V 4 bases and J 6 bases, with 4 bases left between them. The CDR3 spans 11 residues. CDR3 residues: CASSSPNIQYF. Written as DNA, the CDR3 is TGTGCCAGCAGTTCCCCAAACATTCAGTACTTC.

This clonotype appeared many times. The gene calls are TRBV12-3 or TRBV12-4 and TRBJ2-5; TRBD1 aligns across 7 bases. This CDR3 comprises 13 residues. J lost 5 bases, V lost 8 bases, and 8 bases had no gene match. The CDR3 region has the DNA TGTGCCAGCGGGGCAGGGGGAGAGGAGACCCAGTACTTC. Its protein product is CASGAGGEETQYF.

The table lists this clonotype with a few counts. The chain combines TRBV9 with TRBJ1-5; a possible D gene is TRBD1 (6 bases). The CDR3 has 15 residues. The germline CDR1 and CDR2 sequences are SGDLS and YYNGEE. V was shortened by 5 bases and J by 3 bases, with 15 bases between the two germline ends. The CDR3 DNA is TGTGCCAGCAGTGAGGAAGGGGGGGACAATCAGCCCCAGCATTTT. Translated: CASSEEGGDNQPQHF.

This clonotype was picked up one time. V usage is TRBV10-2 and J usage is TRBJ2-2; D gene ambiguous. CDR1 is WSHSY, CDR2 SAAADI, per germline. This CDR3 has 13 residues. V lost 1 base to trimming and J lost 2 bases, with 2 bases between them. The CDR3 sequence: CASSEFNTGELFF. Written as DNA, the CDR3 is TGCGCCAGCAGTGAGTTTAACACCGGGGAGCTGTTTTTT.

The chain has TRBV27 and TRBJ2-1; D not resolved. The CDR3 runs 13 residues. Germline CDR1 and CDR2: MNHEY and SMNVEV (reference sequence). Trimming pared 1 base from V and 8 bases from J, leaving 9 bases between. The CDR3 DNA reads TGTGCCAGCAGTTTATATATCAGCGATGAGCAGTTCTTC. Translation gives CASSLYISDEQFF.

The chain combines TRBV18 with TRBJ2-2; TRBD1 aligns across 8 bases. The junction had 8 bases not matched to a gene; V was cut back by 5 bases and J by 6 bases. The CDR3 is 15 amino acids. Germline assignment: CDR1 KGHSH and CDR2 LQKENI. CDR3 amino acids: CASSSSMTGAGELFF. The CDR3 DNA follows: TGTGCCAGCTCATCTTCGATGACAGGGGCCGGGGAGCTGTTTTTT.

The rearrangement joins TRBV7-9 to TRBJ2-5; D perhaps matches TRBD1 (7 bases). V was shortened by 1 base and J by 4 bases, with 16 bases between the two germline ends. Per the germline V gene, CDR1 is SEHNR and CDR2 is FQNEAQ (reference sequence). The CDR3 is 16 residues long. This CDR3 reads CASSLGRGLSVETQYF. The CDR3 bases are TGTGCCAGCAGCTTAGGGAGGGGGCTGTCTGTAGAGACCCAGTACTTC.

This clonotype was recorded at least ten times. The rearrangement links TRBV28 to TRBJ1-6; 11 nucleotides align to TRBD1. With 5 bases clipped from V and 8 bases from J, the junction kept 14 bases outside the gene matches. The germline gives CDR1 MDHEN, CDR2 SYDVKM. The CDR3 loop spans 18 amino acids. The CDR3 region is CASSPSGTGGFYYSPLHF. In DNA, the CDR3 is TGTGCCAGCAGTCCCTCCGGGACAGGGGGTTTTTATTATTCACCCCTCCACTTT. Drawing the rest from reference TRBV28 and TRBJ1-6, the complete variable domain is DVKVTQSSRYLVKRTGEKVFLECVQDMDHENMFWYRQDPGLGLRLIYFSYDVKMKEKGDIPEGYSVSREKKERFSLILESASTNQTSMYLCASSPSGTGGFYYSPLHFGNGTRLTVT.

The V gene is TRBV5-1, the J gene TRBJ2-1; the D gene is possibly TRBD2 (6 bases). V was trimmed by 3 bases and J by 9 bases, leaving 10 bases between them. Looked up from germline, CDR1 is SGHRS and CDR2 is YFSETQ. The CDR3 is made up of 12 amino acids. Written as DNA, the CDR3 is TGCGCCAGCAGCTGGGGAGGCGGTGAGCAGTTCTTC. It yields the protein CASSWGGGEQFF.

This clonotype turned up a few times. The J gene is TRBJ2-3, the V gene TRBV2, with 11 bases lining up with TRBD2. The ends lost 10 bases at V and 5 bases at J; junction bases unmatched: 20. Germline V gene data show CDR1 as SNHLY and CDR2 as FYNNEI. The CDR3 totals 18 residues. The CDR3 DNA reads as TGTGCCAACCTTGGAGGTCGAACTAGCGGGAGTGGGGAAGATACGCAGTATTTT. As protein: CANLGGRTSGSGEDTQYF.

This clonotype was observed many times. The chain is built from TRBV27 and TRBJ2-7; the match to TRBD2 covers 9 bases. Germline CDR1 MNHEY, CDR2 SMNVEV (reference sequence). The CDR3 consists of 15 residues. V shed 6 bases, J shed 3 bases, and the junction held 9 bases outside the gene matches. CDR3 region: CASSIAGVGYYEQYF. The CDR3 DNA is TGTGCCAGCAGCATAGCGGGAGTAGGGTACTACGAGCAGTACTTC.

The CDR3 DNA sequence: TGTGCCAGCAGCTTGTCAGGGGGCGGAAATCAGCCCCAGCATTTT. Protein sequence: CASSLSGGGNQPQHF. The V call is TRBV7-9, the J call TRBJ1-5; 8 nucleotides match TRBD1. The trim removed 3 bases at V and 4 bases at J, leaving 5 bases unmatched. CDR1 and CDR2 (germline): SEHNR, FQNEAQ (reference sequence). The CDR3 covers 15 residues.

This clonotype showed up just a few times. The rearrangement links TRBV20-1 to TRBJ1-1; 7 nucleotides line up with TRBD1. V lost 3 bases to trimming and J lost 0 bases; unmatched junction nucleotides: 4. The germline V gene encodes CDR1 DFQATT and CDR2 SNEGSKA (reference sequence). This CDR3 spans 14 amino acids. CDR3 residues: CSARVGQLNTEAFF. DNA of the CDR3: TGCAGTGCTAGGGTGGGACAGCTGAACACTGAAGCTTTCTTT.

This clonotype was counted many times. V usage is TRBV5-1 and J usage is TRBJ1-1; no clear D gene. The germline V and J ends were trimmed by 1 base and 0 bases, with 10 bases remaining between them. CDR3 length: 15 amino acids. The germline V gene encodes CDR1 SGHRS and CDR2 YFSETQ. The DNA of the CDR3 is TGCGCCAGCAGCTTGTCTCGGTCCGTGAACACTGAAGCTTTCTTT. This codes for CASSLSRSVNTEAFF. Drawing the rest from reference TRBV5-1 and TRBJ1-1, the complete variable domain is KAGVTQTPRYLIKTRGQQVTLSCSPISGHRSVSWYQQTPGQGLQFLFEYFSETQRNKGNFPGRFSGRQFSNSRSEMNVSTLELGDSALYLCASSLSRSVNTEAFFGQGTRLTVV.

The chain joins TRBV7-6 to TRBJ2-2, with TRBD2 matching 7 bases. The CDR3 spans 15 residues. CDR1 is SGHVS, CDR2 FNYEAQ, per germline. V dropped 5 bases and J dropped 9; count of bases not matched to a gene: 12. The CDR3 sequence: CASSIRLAGPRELFF. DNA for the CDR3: TGTGCCAGCAGCATAAGACTAGCCGGGCCCCGGGAGCTGTTTTTT.

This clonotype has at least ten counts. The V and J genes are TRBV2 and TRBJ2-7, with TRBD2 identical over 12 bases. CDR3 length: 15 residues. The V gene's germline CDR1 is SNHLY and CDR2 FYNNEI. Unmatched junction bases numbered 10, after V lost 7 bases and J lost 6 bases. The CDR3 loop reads CASKEASGRALEQYF. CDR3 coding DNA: TGTGCCAGCAAGGAAGCTAGCGGGAGGGCCCTCGAGCAGTACTTC.

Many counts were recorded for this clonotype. CDR3 sequence reads: CASVGWTGGSYEQYF. The CDR3 nucleotides are TGTGCCAGCGTCGGTTGGACAGGGGGGTCCTACGAGCAGTACTTC. The V gene is TRBV28, the J gene TRBJ2-7; 10 bases match TRBD1. The germline gives CDR1 MDHEN, CDR2 SYDVKM. Trimming removed 8 bases from V and 1 base from J; junction bases left unmatched: 8. The CDR3 loop spans 15 amino acids.